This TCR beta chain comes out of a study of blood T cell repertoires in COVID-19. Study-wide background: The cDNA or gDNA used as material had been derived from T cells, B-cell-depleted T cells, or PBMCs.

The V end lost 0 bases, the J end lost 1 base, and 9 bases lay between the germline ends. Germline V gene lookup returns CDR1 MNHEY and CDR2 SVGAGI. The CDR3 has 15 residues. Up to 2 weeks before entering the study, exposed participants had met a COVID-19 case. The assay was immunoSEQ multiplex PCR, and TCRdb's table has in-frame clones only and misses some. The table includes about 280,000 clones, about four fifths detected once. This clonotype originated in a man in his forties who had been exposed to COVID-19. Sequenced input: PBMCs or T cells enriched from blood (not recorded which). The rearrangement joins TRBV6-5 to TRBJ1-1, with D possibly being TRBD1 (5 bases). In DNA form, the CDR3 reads TGTGCCAGCAGTTACTCGGGACTGAAGAACACTGAAGCTTTCTTT. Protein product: CASSYSGLKNTEAFF.